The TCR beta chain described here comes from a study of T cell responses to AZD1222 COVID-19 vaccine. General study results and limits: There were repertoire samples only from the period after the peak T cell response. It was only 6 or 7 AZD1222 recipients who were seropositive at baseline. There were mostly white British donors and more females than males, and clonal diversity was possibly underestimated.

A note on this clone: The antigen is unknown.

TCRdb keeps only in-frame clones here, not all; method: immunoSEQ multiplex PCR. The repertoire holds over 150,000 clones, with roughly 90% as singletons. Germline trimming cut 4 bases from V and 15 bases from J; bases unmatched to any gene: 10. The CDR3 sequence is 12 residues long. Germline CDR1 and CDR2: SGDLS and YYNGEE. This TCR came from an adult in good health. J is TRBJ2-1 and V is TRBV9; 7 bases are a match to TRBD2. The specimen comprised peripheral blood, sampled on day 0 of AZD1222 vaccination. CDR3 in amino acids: CASSRWGGERFF. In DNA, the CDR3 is TGTGCCAGCAGCCGATGGGGAGGGGAGAGGTTCTTC.